Below, one T cell receptor (beta chain) is given with its context. This entry comes from a study of blood T cell repertoires in COVID-19. On the study more broadly: Italy, Spain and the United States were the sources of the convalescent and acute COVID-19 samples. The cDNA or gDNA used as material had been derived from T cells, B-cell-depleted T cells, or PBMCs.

After removal of 5 bases from V and 6 bases from J, the junction contained 11 bases not matched to a gene. Germline CDR1 is LNHDA and CDR2 is SQIVND (reference sequence). The CDR3 runs to 17 residues. In the study's own analysis: Researchers report that nucleated cell counts were estimated from reference gene primer amplification. The method was immunoSEQ multiplex PCR; TCRdb's version includes in-frame clones alone and lacks a portion of them. V and J calls and clone size are as listed in that table; D and trimming were resolved from the DNA. The sample has fewer than 50,000 clones; less than 80% are singletons.

The clonotype originates from a man in his 70s with acute or convalescent COVID-19. This chain links TRBV19 with TRBJ2-2, with 11 positions matching TRBD2. Sequencing input: peripheral blood. In DNA, the CDR3 is TGTGCCAGTAGTTTCCTTAGCGGGAGGGCCGACCCCGGGGAGCTGTTTTTT. Its protein product is CASSFLSGRADPGELFF.